The rows below give T cell receptor beta chains drawn from one sample of a study of cytomegalovirus exposure and HLA in healthy donors. Profiling relied on immunoSEQ multiplex PCR, and the TCRdb table lists in-frame clones only, not all of them. The sample has approximately 54,000 clones, approximately 82% seen once. Sequences were obtained from PBMCs. The receptors stem from a woman younger than 35 in good health and CMV-seronegative. The CDR3 runs from the conserved cysteine through the conserved F or W. Fields, in order: clone size, V gene, J gene, D gene, CDR3 protein, CDR3 DNA. The D gene is left open where the match is weak. Only some rows state a clone size, as once, few, many or a class for expanded clones.

clone size: .
V gene: TRBV5-1
J gene: TRBJ2-3
D gene: TRBD2
CDR3 protein: CASSQGLRGRTSGRDTQYF
CDR3 DNA: TGCGCCAGCAGCCAGGGACTCCGAGGAAGGACTAGCGGGAGGGATACGCAGTATTTT

clone size: .
V gene: TRBV4-1
J gene: TRBJ1-2
D gene: TRBD1
CDR3 protein: CASSQVGRGLWYGYTF
CDR3 DNA: TGCGCCAGCAGCCAAGTCGGCAGGGGGCTCTGGTATGGCTACACCTTC

clone size: .
V gene: TRBV4-1
J gene: TRBJ1-6
D gene: TRBD1
CDR3 protein: CASSQPERTGVNSPLHF
CDR3 DNA: TGCGCCAGCAGCCAACCCGAGAGGACAGGGGTAAATTCACCCCTCCACTTT

clone size: .
V gene: TRBV4-1
J gene: TRBJ1-2
D gene: TRBD1
CDR3 protein: CASSQGDRAYGYTF
CDR3 DNA: TGCGCCAGCAGCCAGGGGGACAGGGCCTATGGCTACACCTTC

clone size: .
V gene: TRBV19
J gene: TRBJ2-7
D gene: .
CDR3 protein: CASSRWRDSYEQYF
CDR3 DNA: TGTGCCAGTAGCCGATGGAGGGACTCCTACGAGCAGTACTTC

clone size: .
V gene: TRBV27
J gene: TRBJ2-3
D gene: .
CDR3 protein: CASSPRRGDTQYF
CDR3 DNA: TGTGCCAGCAGTCCTAGACGCGGAGATACGCAGTATTTT

clone size: .
V gene: TRBV5-8
J gene: TRBJ1-2
D gene: .
CDR3 protein: CASSLQLGGYGYTF
CDR3 DNA: TGTGCCAGCAGCTTGCAGTTGGGGGGCTATGGCTACACCTTC

clone size: .
V gene: TRBV15
J gene: TRBJ1-4
D gene: TRBD1
CDR3 protein: CATSRGSGTVNEKLFF
CDR3 DNA: TGTGCCACCAGCAGAGGATCCGGGACAGTTAATGAAAAACTGTTTTTT

clone size: medium-sized
V gene: TRBV6-1
J gene: TRBJ2-5
D gene: TRBD2
CDR3 protein: CASSEEAGGVETQYF
CDR3 DNA: TGTGCCAGCAGTGAAGAAGCGGGAGGAGTAGAGACCCAGTACTTC

clone size: .
V gene: TRBV28
J gene: TRBJ2-7
D gene: .
CDR3 protein: CASRTTRVSYYEQYF
CDR3 DNA: TGTGCCAGCAGAACTACGCGGGTGTCGTACTACGAGCAGTACTTC

clone size: few
V gene: TRBV7-2
J gene: TRBJ2-1
D gene: TRBD1
CDR3 protein: CASSLVLPGTGNEQFF
CDR3 DNA: TGTGCCAGCAGCTTAGTCTTACCCGGGACAGGGAATGAGCAGTTCTTC

clone size: .
V gene: TRBV7-2
J gene: TRBJ2-3
D gene: .
CDR3 protein: CASSGRGTDTQYF
CDR3 DNA: TGTGCCAGCTCTGGGCGGGGCACAGATACGCAGTATTTT

clone size: .
V gene: TRBV21-1
J gene: TRBJ1-1
D gene: .
CDR3 protein: CASSIDKGGVKNTEAFF
CDR3 DNA: TGTGCCAGCAGCATAGACAAGGGAGGGGTGAAGAACACTGAAGCTTTCTTT

clone size: .
V gene: TRBV19
J gene: TRBJ2-7
D gene: .
CDR3 protein: CASSIDRYEQYF
CDR3 DNA: TGTGCCAGTAGTATAGATCGTTACGAGCAGTACTTC

clone size: .
V gene: TRBV7-9
J gene: TRBJ1-1
D gene: .
CDR3 protein: CASSLNTVNTEAFF
CDR3 DNA: TGTGCCAGCAGCTTAAACACCGTGAACACTGAAGCTTTCTTT

clone size: .
V gene: TRBV28
J gene: TRBJ2-7
D gene: .
CDR3 protein: CASSLSPAEYYEQYF
CDR3 DNA: TGTGCCAGCAGTCTCTCTCCAGCGGAATACTACGAGCAGTACTTC

clone size: once
V gene: TRBV5-1
J gene: TRBJ1-1
D gene: .
CDR3 protein: CASSSGTRSEAFF
CDR3 DNA: TGCGCCAGCAGCTCCGGGACAAGGTCTGAAGCTTTCTTT

clone size: .
V gene: TRBV4-2
J gene: TRBJ2-5
D gene: .
CDR3 protein: CASSQVGEAQETQYF
CDR3 DNA: TGTGCCAGCAGCCAAGTGGGAGAAGCGCAAGAGACCCAGTACTTC

clone size: .
V gene: TRBV9
J gene: TRBJ2-7
D gene: TRBD2
CDR3 protein: CASSVSSGSHQYEQYF
CDR3 DNA: TGTGCCAGCAGCGTATCTAGCGGGAGTCACCAGTACGAGCAGTACTTC

clone size: once
V gene: TRBV30
J gene: TRBJ2-7
D gene: TRBD1
CDR3 protein: CAWSDPGQGLYEQYF
CDR3 DNA: TGTGCCTGGAGTGATCCGGGACAGGGGCTCTACGAGCAGTACTTC

clone size: .
V gene: TRBV6-4
J gene: TRBJ1-4
D gene: .
CDR3 protein: CASSAHREGEKLFF
CDR3 DNA: TGTGCCAGCAGCGCACACAGGGAAGGTGAAAAACTGTTTTTT

clone size: .
V gene: TRBV27
J gene: TRBJ2-3
D gene: TRBD2
CDR3 protein: CASSLKPSGTDTQYF
CDR3 DNA: TGTGCCAGCAGTTTAAAGCCTAGCGGAACAGATACGCAGTATTTT

clone size: .
V gene: TRBV30
J gene: TRBJ2-7
D gene: .
CDR3 protein: CAAEGSGPPSEQYF
CDR3 DNA: TGTGCCGCCGAAGGCAGCGGTCCCCCTTCCGAGCAGTACTTC

clone size: .
V gene: TRBV28
J gene: TRBJ2-7
D gene: .
CDR3 protein: CASSLHRVVQYF
CDR3 DNA: TGTGCCAGCAGTTTGCACAGGGTTGTGCAGTACTTC

clone size: .
V gene: TRBV4-1
J gene: TRBJ2-1
D gene: .
CDR3 protein: CASSQALASSSEQFF
CDR3 DNA: TGCGCCAGCAGCCAAGCGTTAGCTAGCTCGAGTGAGCAGTTCTTC

clone size: .
V gene: TRBV5-1
J gene: TRBJ2-7
D gene: TRBD1
CDR3 protein: CASSPSGDRAYEQYF
CDR3 DNA: TGCGCCAGCAGCCCCTCCGGAGACAGGGCCTACGAGCAGTACTTC

clone size: once
V gene: TRBV5-1
J gene: TRBJ2-5
D gene: TRBD2
CDR3 protein: CASSLGAGLAGETQYF
CDR3 DNA: TGCGCCAGCAGCTTAGGGGCGGGACTAGCGGGAGAGACCCAGTACTTC